The 15 T cell receptor beta chains below all came from one sample that was sequenced in a study of CD8 T cells in Susac syndrome. When the RNA was reverse transcribed, random hexamers were used with an input of about 0.45 to 1 ug. Using its own MiXCR run on the immunoSEQ multiplex PCR reads, TCRdb lists one record per CDR3 protein. The table records about 120,000 distinct CDR3 sequences, over 90% of them present only once. Sequencing was performed on CD8+ T cells from PBMCs. The receptors were sampled from a human donor with Susac syndrome.

On this clonotype itself: It may be a read error: a sequence one base away is much more abundant. The chain is built from TRBV12-3 or TRBV12-4 and TRBJ2-1; D gene ambiguous. This CDR3 is built from 11 residues. V was shortened by 3 bases and J by 6 bases, with 3 bases between the two germline ends. CDR3 in DNA: TGTGCCAGCAGTTTGGTCAATGAGCAGTTCTTC. Protein sequence: CASSLVNEQFF.

The chain has TRBV11-2 and TRBJ2-7; TRBD1 aligns across 7 bases. With 2 bases clipped from V and 2 bases from J, the junction kept 3 bases outside the gene matches. CDR1 SGHAT and CDR2 FQNNGV come from the germline V gene. The CDR3 extends over 14 amino acids. The CDR3 DNA reads TGTGCCAGCAGCTTAAGGGGGCCCGCCTACGAGCAGTACTTC. This sequence encodes CASSLRGPAYEQYF. Full variable domain (remainder filled in from reference TRBV11-2 and TRBJ2-7): EAGVAQSPRYKIIEKRQSVAFWCNPISGHATLYWYQQILGQGPKLLIQFQNNGVVDDSQLPKDRFSAERLKGVDSTLKIQPAKLEDSAVYLCASSLRGPAYEQYFGPGTRLTVT.

V and J are TRBV11-2 and TRBJ2-2, with unresolved D. Germline lookup yields CDR1 SGHAT and CDR2 FQNNGV. The CDR3 runs 15 residues. The germline V and J ends were trimmed by 1 base and 3 bases, with 9 bases remaining between them. In DNA, the CDR3 is TGTGCCAGCAGCTTAGCAGGCCCCCACACCGGGGAGCTGTTTTTT. Translation: CASSLAGPHTGELFF.

The chain couples TRBV20-1 to TRBJ1-4, with a weak D call TRBD1 (5 bases). The CDR3 length is 13 residues. CDR1 DFQATT and CDR2 SNEGSKA come from the germline V gene (reference sequence). The V gene lost 4 bases and the J gene lost 5 bases, with 11 bases spanning the gap. CDR3 nucleotide sequence: TGCAGTGCTACCGACAGTCTAAATGAAAAACTGTTTTTT. Translation gives CSATDSLNEKLFF.

The rearrangement links TRBV4-1 to TRBJ1-6; no definite D call. Trimming removed 1 base at V and 15 bases at J, with 10 bases between. CDR1 MGHRA and CDR2 YSYEKL come from the germline V gene. This CDR3 is 12 amino acids long. CDR3 bases: TGCGCCAGCAGCCAAGTCGGTTTGGACCTCCACTTT. This gives the protein CASSQVGLDLHF.

V gene TRBV20-1 combines with J gene TRBJ2-5, with TRBD1 as a possible D gene (6 bases). The CDR3 is made up of 14 amino acids. Trimming pared 5 bases from V and 0 bases from J, leaving 13 bases between. Germline assignment: CDR1 DFQATT and CDR2 SNEGSKA (reference sequence). CDR3 sequence reads: CSAYPGQNQETQYF. CDR3 bases: TGCAGTGCTTACCCGGGACAAAACCAAGAGACCCAGTACTTC.

The J gene is TRBJ2-4, the V gene TRBV27; D call uncertain. This CDR3 spans 13 amino acids. V was pared by 8 bases and J by 2 bases, with 10 bases between. Germline values: CDR1 MNHEY, CDR2 SMNVEV (reference sequence). CDR3 loop: CASGYGSKNIQYF. The CDR3 coding sequence is TGTGCCAGCGGATACGGATCCAAAAACATTCAGTACTTC.

The chain employs TRBV5-1 and TRBJ2-2, with D possibly matching TRBD2 (6 bases). V was clipped by 2 bases and J by 7 bases, with 15 bases between them. The length of the CDR3 is 15 residues. CDR1 is SGHRS and CDR2 is YFSETQ in the germline V gene. CDR3 sequence reads: CASSFTLALNGELFF. The CDR3 DNA sequence: TGCGCCAGCAGCTTCACACTAGCTCTGAACGGGGAGCTGTTTTTT.

The chain couples TRBV15 to TRBJ1-4; no clear D gene. This CDR3 region has 15 residues. Germline V gives CDR1 LNHNV, CDR2 YYDKDF (reference sequence). V lost 3 bases, J lost 2 bases, and 10 bases lay in between. The CDR3 sequence is CATSSTRATNEKLFF. Written as DNA, the CDR3 is TGTGCCACCAGCAGTACCCGGGCTACTAATGAAAAACTGTTTTTT.

This clonotype has a single count. V and J are TRBV6-5 and TRBJ1-2; TRBD1 aligns across 12 bases. The CDR3 totals 13 residues. V lost 6 bases and J lost 6; bases outside the gene matches: 2. The germline gives CDR1 MNHEY, CDR2 SVGAGI. Written as DNA, the CDR3 is TGTGCCAGCAGGGGGACAGGGGGCGATGGCTACACCTTC. It translates to CASRGTGGDGYTF.

J is TRBJ2-1 and V is TRBV29-1, with TRBD2 matching over 9 bases. The CDR3 sequence is 14 residues long. Trimming at V came to 1 base and at J to 9 bases, leaving 7 bases not matched to a gene. Germline lookup yields CDR1 SQVTM and CDR2 ANQGSEA. CDR3 coding DNA: TGCAGCGTTGAAGGGATTCTAGCGGGGCTTGAGCAGTTCTTC. Translated, it gives CSVEGILAGLEQFF.

V gene TRBV19 combines with J gene TRBJ2-1; the match to TRBD2 covers 10 bases. V lost 1 base, J lost 12 bases, and 3 bases stayed unmatched. Germline V gene data show CDR1 as LNHDA and CDR2 as SQIVND (reference sequence). This CDR3 comprises 13 residues. The CDR3 region has the DNA TGTGCCAGTAGTATAGGACTAGCGGGCTGGCAGTTCTTC. Its protein product is CASSIGLAGWQFF.

The gene calls are TRBV20-1 and TRBJ2-1; the match to TRBD2 covers 12 bases. Germline values: CDR1 DFQATT, CDR2 SNEGSKA (reference sequence). The V gene end was trimmed by 1 base and the J gene end by 8 bases; junction bases not matched to a gene: 6. This CDR3 has 15 amino acids. CDR3 residues: CSARATSGGLYEQFF. The CDR3 nucleotides are TGCAGTGCTAGAGCAACTAGCGGGGGGTTGTATGAGCAGTTCTTC.

The V call is TRBV7-6, the J call TRBJ1-1; 8 bases align to TRBD1. Losses at the gene ends were 5 bases for V and 0 bases for J; bases not matched to a gene: 11. The CDR3 extends over 17 amino acids. Germline assignment: CDR1 SGHVS and CDR2 FNYEAQ. CDR3 protein: CASSQPRTGPLNTEAFF. The CDR3 nucleotides read TGTGCCAGCAGCCAGCCAAGGACAGGGCCCCTGAACACTGAAGCTTTCTTT.

The chain carries TRBV5-6 and TRBJ2-7, with TRBD2 identical over 7 bases. Unmatched junction bases numbered 9, after V lost 3 bases and J lost 3 bases. CDR1 is SGHDT and CDR2 is YYEEEE in the germline V gene. The CDR3 length is 15 residues. CDR3 loop: CASSSEGRDDYEQYF. The CDR3 DNA follows: TGTGCCAGCAGCTCCGAGGGGAGGGACGACTACGAGCAGTACTTC.